This T cell receptor (beta chain) derives from a study of identical twins. The study, taken as a whole, reports: Abundant cord blood beta clonotypes carried fewer insertions; memory repertoires showed none.

Template switching created a universal primer site, and the cDNA included unique molecular identifiers. TCRdb reprocessed the 5' RACE reads with MiXCR, giving one entry per CDR3 protein. The data show some 730,000 distinct CDR3 sequences, 18% seen once. Germline V CDR1 and CDR2: MNHEY, SVGAGI. The V end was cut by 10 bases, the J end by 1 base, with 11 bases between. The CDR3 totals 12 residues. There are a few counts of this clonotype. Its antigen is unidentified. These data were also filed under a second study, of T cells expressing NK-cell markers. That source adds: The TCR beta repertoires were obtained from sorted CD3+CD56+NKG2C+, CD3+CD56+NKG2C- and CD3+CD56-NKG2C+ T cells. Sorting in several experiments was restricted by an anti-gamma-delta TCR antibody to alpha-beta TCR T cells.

Sequences were obtained from PBMCs. V is TRBV6-5 and J is TRBJ2-7, with D perhaps TRBD2 (6 bases). This TCR came from a woman between 18 and 30 years old in good health. Here the CDR3 DNA reads TGTGCCACGCGGGACCCTTCCTACGAGCAGTACTTC. Protein sequence: CATRDPSYEQYF.